Listed below are T cell receptor beta chains from one sample, sequenced in a study of early T cells in non-severe SARS-CoV-2 infection. TCRdb reprocessed the 5' RACE reads via MiXCR and lists one record per CDR3 protein. The sample consists of about 69,000 distinct CDR3 sequences, roughly an eighth of them appearing once. Material: whole blood. The receptors stem from an adult who was a healthcare worker with PCR-confirmed SARS-CoV-2 infection or an uninfected control (not recorded which). Both conserved end residues are part of each CDR3. D genes are given only for firm matches.

j_gene: TRBJ2-7; d_gene: -; v_gene: TRBV7-3; CDR3aa: CASSMLTGGEQYF
j_gene: TRBJ1-2; d_gene: TRBD1; v_gene: TRBV7-9; CDR3aa: CASSSSGQGAYGYTF
j_gene: TRBJ1-6; d_gene: TRBD1; v_gene: TRBV19; CDR3aa: CASSTQQGARNSPLHF
j_gene: TRBJ1-1; d_gene: -; v_gene: TRBV5-1; CDR3aa: CASSSTGQNTEAFF
j_gene: TRBJ1-5; d_gene: -; v_gene: TRBV18; CDR3aa: CASSPGQPNQPQHF
j_gene: TRBJ1-3; d_gene: -; v_gene: TRBV6-5; CDR3aa: CASGRRAGGNTIYF
j_gene: TRBJ1-5; d_gene: -; v_gene: TRBV6-5; CDR3aa: CASSYSPGQPQHF
j_gene: TRBJ1-5; d_gene: -; v_gene: TRBV4-3; CDR3aa: CASSQDLGSPGGGNQPQHF
j_gene: TRBJ2-1; d_gene: -; v_gene: TRBV24-1; CDR3aa: CATSGGETSYNEQFF
j_gene: TRBJ2-5; d_gene: TRBD2; v_gene: TRBV28; CDR3aa: CASSTGGTQETQYF
j_gene: TRBJ1-1; d_gene: -; v_gene: TRBV28; CDR3aa: CASSLYAGTTEAFF
j_gene: TRBJ1-4; d_gene: -; v_gene: TRBV7-6; CDR3aa: CASSPIPGVTNEKLFF
j_gene: TRBJ2-7; d_gene: TRBD1; v_gene: TRBV7-8; CDR3aa: CASSLSDAVGTGAYEQYF
j_gene: TRBJ1-6; d_gene: TRBD1; v_gene: TRBV6-1; CDR3aa: CACAGTGNSPLHF
j_gene: TRBJ2-7; d_gene: -; v_gene: TRBV20-1; CDR3aa: CSARDSLASYEQYF
j_gene: TRBJ1-6; d_gene: -; v_gene: TRBV6-1; CDR3aa: CASSESAGLNSPLHF
j_gene: TRBJ1-5; d_gene: -; v_gene: TRBV12-3/TRBV12-4; CDR3aa: CASSLLGQPQHF
j_gene: TRBJ2-7; d_gene: -; v_gene: TRBV2; CDR3aa: CASNDVGSYEQYF
j_gene: TRBJ1-5; d_gene: TRBD1; v_gene: TRBV19; CDR3aa: CASRQGMGNQPQHF
j_gene: TRBJ2-5; d_gene: TRBD1; v_gene: TRBV20-1; CDR3aa: CSATKPGTGQQETQYF
j_gene: TRBJ2-3; d_gene: TRBD2; v_gene: TRBV25-1; CDR3aa: CASSESPNGPSGGRGNTQYF
j_gene: TRBJ2-3; d_gene: -; v_gene: TRBV7-9; CDR3aa: CAIPRGASTDTQYF
j_gene: TRBJ2-1; d_gene: TRBD2; v_gene: TRBV12-3/TRBV12-4; CDR3aa: CASTPTSGESPFF
j_gene: TRBJ1-4; d_gene: -; v_gene: TRBV7-2; CDR3aa: CASSLGGQTNEKLFF
j_gene: TRBJ2-3; d_gene: TRBD2; v_gene: TRBV7-8; CDR3aa: CASSSGRERDTQYF
j_gene: TRBJ1-1; d_gene: -; v_gene: TRBV28; CDR3aa: CASSFDILTGLGVNTEAFF
j_gene: TRBJ2-3; d_gene: -; v_gene: TRBV29-1; CDR3aa: CSVEASPGIRTDTQYF
j_gene: TRBJ1-1; d_gene: -; v_gene: TRBV7-8; CDR3aa: CASSLDQGDTEAFF